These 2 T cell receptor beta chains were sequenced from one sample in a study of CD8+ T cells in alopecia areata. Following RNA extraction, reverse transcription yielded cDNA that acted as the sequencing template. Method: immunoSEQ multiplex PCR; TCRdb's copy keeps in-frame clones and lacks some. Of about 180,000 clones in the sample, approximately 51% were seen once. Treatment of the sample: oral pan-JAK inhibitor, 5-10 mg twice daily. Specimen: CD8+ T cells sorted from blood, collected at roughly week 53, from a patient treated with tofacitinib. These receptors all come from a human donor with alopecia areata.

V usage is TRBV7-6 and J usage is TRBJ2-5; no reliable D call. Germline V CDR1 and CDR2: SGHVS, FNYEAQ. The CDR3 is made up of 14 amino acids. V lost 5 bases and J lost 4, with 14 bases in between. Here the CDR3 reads CASSLLLRLETQYF. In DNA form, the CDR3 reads TGTGCCAGCAGCCTTCTTTTACGGTTAGAGACCCAGTACTTC.

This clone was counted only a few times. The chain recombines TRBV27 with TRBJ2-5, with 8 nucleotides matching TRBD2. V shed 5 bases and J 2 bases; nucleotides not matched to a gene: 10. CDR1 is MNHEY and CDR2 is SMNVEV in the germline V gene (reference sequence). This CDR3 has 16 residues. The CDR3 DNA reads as TGTGCCAGCAGTCACTCAGCGGGGGAGATACAAGAGACCCAGTACTTC. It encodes CASSHSAGEIQETQYF.